This T cell receptor beta chain was identified during a study of CD8+ T cells in alopecia areata. In germline, CDR1 is MNHNS, CDR2 SASEGT. Trimming pared 2 bases from V and 2 bases from J, leaving 12 bases between. The CDR3 spans 15 residues. The treatment here: oral pan-JAK inhibitor, 5-10 mg twice daily. After isolation, RNA underwent reverse transcription to generate cDNA as the sequencing template. Data came from immunoSEQ multiplex PCR; TCRdb stores just in-frame clones and leaves some out. Of 150,000 to 200,000 clones listed, 58% are singletons. This clone was detected only a few times. The TCR comes from a human donor with alopecia areata. The sequenced sample was CD4+ T cells sorted from blood, obtained at week 24, from a patient treated with tofacitinib. The V and J genes are TRBV6-1 and TRBJ1-2, with D maybe TRBD1 (6 bases). CDR3 sequence (DNA): TGTGCCAGCAGTGAATTATGGGACACAAACTATGGCTACACCTTC. Amino acid sequence: CASSELWDTNYGYTF.